These T cell receptor beta chains were read from a single sample in a study of blood T cell repertoires in COVID-19. Assay: immunoSEQ multiplex PCR; the TCRdb copy retains only in-frame clones and omits some. Of around 200,000 clones in the sample, around nine tenths were seen once. The sample taken for sequencing was peripheral blood. These receptors were obtained from a man aged 18 to 29 with active or convalescent COVID-19. CDR3s include the opening cysteine and the closing phenylalanine or tryptophan. Fields, in order: V gene, D gene, clone size, J gene, CDR3 protein, CDR3 DNA. A D gene is named only where the DNA matches it firmly. Some rows mark clone size as missing; the rest say once, few, many or name a class of expanded clone.

v_gene: TRBV5-5; d_gene: TRBD1; abundance: .; j_gene: TRBJ1-1; CDR3aa: CASSRTPTGTANTEAFF; CDR3nt: TGTGCCAGCAGCCGCACCCCCACCGGGACAGCGAACACTGAAGCTTTCTTT
v_gene: TRBV15; d_gene: .; abundance: .; j_gene: TRBJ1-1; CDR3aa: CATSTGQKNEAFF; CDR3nt: TGTGCCACCAGCACAGGACAGAAGAATGAAGCTTTCTTT
v_gene: TRBV27; d_gene: .; abundance: .; j_gene: TRBJ1-1; CDR3aa: CASSRTENTEAFF; CDR3nt: TGTGCCAGCAGCCGTACAGAGAACACTGAAGCTTTCTTT
v_gene: TRBV5-1; d_gene: .; abundance: .; j_gene: TRBJ1-1; CDR3aa: CASSPRGSLGTEAFF; CDR3nt: TGCGCCAGCAGCCCCCGGGGGAGTCTGGGCACTGAAGCTTTCTTT
v_gene: TRBV5-1; d_gene: .; abundance: .; j_gene: TRBJ1-1; CDR3aa: CASSLVQQATEAFF; CDR3nt: TGCGCCAGCAGCTTAGTTCAGCAGGCCACTGAAGCTTTCTTT
v_gene: TRBV5-1; d_gene: TRBD1; abundance: .; j_gene: TRBJ1-5; CDR3aa: CASSLDPGQGNQPQHF; CDR3nt: TGCGCCAGCAGCTTGGATCCGGGACAGGGCAATCAGCCCCAGCATTTT
v_gene: TRBV9; d_gene: .; abundance: .; j_gene: TRBJ1-3; CDR3aa: CASTRDPSGNTIYF; CDR3nt: TGTGCCAGCACGCGGGATCCCTCTGGAAACACCATATATTTT
v_gene: TRBV18; d_gene: TRBD1; abundance: few; j_gene: TRBJ1-2; CDR3aa: CASSQGQGMYGYTF; CDR3nt: TGTGCCAGCTCACAAGGACAGGGAATGTATGGCTACACCTTC
v_gene: TRBV13; d_gene: .; abundance: .; j_gene: TRBJ1-1; CDR3aa: CASSLRTENTEAFF; CDR3nt: TGTGCCAGCAGCTTGCGGACAGAGAACACTGAAGCTTTCTTT
v_gene: TRBV2; d_gene: TRBD2; abundance: .; j_gene: TRBJ2-5; CDR3aa: CASARLAGGEETQYF; CDR3nt: TGTGCCAGCGCCCGACTAGCGGGGGGGGAAGAGACCCAGTACTTC
v_gene: TRBV12-5; d_gene: .; abundance: .; j_gene: TRBJ2-1; CDR3aa: CASGLVGQDNEQFF; CDR3nt: TGTGCTAGTGGTTTGGTAGGCCAGGACAATGAGCAGTTCTTC
v_gene: TRBV5-1; d_gene: TRBD1; abundance: .; j_gene: TRBJ1-1; CDR3aa: CASSKLGQANTEAFF; CDR3nt: TGCGCCAGCAGCAAATTAGGACAGGCCAACACTGAAGCTTTCTTT
v_gene: TRBV6-5; d_gene: .; abundance: once; j_gene: TRBJ1-1; CDR3aa: CASSYSRGREYSEAFF; CDR3nt: TGTGCCAGCAGTTACTCTCGGGGTCGGGAGTACAGTGAAGCTTTCTTT
v_gene: TRBV18; d_gene: TRBD1; abundance: .; j_gene: TRBJ1-4; CDR3aa: CASSETGAANEKLFF; CDR3nt: TGTGCCAGCTCAGAAACAGGGGCGGCTAATGAAAAACTGTTTTTT
v_gene: TRBV2; d_gene: .; abundance: .; j_gene: TRBJ2-2; CDR3aa: CASTVDTGELFF; CDR3nt: TGTGCCAGCACGGTAGACACCGGGGAGCTGTTTTTT
v_gene: TRBV30; d_gene: TRBD1; abundance: .; j_gene: TRBJ1-3; CDR3aa: CAWSSSGGGRNTIYF; CDR3nt: TGTGCCTGGAGTAGCTCCGGAGGGGGCCGAAACACCATATATTTT
v_gene: TRBV9; d_gene: .; abundance: .; j_gene: TRBJ2-5; CDR3aa: CASSVFGGQKETQYF; CDR3nt: TGTGCCAGCAGCGTATTCGGGGGGCAGAAAGAGACCCAGTACTTC
v_gene: TRBV5-1; d_gene: .; abundance: .; j_gene: TRBJ1-2; CDR3aa: CASSLGQRGYGYTF; CDR3nt: TGCGCCAGCAGCTTGGGACAGAGGGGGTATGGCTACACCTTC
v_gene: TRBV2; d_gene: .; abundance: .; j_gene: TRBJ1-1; CDR3aa: CASIAGYSFDPSSTEAFF; CDR3nt: TGTGCCAGCATCGCGGGGTATTCGTTCGACCCCAGCAGCACTGAAGCTTTCTTT
v_gene: TRBV18; d_gene: .; abundance: .; j_gene: TRBJ2-6; CDR3aa: CASSRGSGANVLTF; CDR3nt: TGTGCCAGCTCCCGAGGGTCTGGGGCCAACGTCCTGACTTTC
v_gene: TRBV27; d_gene: TRBD1; abundance: once; j_gene: TRBJ1-1; CDR3aa: CASSYSWTGDMNTEAFF; CDR3nt: TGTGCCAGCAGCTATTCGTGGACAGGGGACATGAACACTGAAGCTTTCTTT
v_gene: TRBV10-3; d_gene: TRBD1; abundance: .; j_gene: TRBJ1-2; CDR3aa: CAIGTGDGYTF; CDR3nt: TGTGCCATCGGGACAGGGGATGGCTACACCTTC
v_gene: TRBV28; d_gene: .; abundance: .; j_gene: TRBJ2-3; CDR3aa: CASTAPLRDTDTQYF; CDR3nt: TGTGCCAGCACCGCCCCTTTGCGGGACACAGATACGCAGTATTTT
v_gene: TRBV7-2; d_gene: .; abundance: .; j_gene: TRBJ2-3; CDR3aa: CASSLSTDTQYF; CDR3nt: TGTGCCAGCAGCCTTAGCACAGATACGCAGTATTTT
v_gene: TRBV18; d_gene: .; abundance: once; j_gene: TRBJ1-4; CDR3aa: CASSPAWAGEKLFF; CDR3nt: TGTGCCAGCTCACCGGCGTGGGCGGGCGAAAAACTGTTTTTT
v_gene: TRBV11-2; d_gene: TRBD2; abundance: .; j_gene: TRBJ2-3; CDR3aa: CASSLLGGGAADTQYF; CDR3nt: TGTGCCAGCAGCTTACTAGGCGGGGGGGCCGCAGATACGCAGTATTTT
v_gene: TRBV3-1/TRBV3-2; d_gene: .; abundance: .; j_gene: TRBJ2-2; CDR3aa: CASSHSTRGIGELFF; CDR3nt: TGTGCCAGCAGCCACTCGACCCGGGGAATCGGGGAGCTGTTTTTT
v_gene: TRBV7-9; d_gene: TRBD2; abundance: .; j_gene: TRBJ2-2; CDR3aa: CAASFERESTGELFF; CDR3nt: TGTGCAGCCTCCTTTGAGCGGGAAAGCACCGGGGAGCTGTTTTTT
v_gene: TRBV28; d_gene: .; abundance: .; j_gene: TRBJ1-1; CDR3aa: CASSLSTATNTEAFF; CDR3nt: TGTGCCAGCAGTTTATCGACAGCGACGAACACTGAAGCTTTCTTT
v_gene: TRBV30; d_gene: .; abundance: .; j_gene: TRBJ1-2; CDR3aa: CAWSVSLSGYTF; CDR3nt: TGTGCCTGGAGTGTTAGTCTCTCCGGCTACACCTTC
v_gene: TRBV5-1; d_gene: .; abundance: .; j_gene: TRBJ1-1; CDR3aa: CATSRQSNTEAFF; CDR3nt: TGCGCCACCTCCCGACAGTCAAACACTGAAGCTTTCTTT
v_gene: TRBV19; d_gene: TRBD1; abundance: .; j_gene: TRBJ1-2; CDR3aa: CATNRGAGGYTF; CDR3nt: TGTGCCACGAACAGGGGCGCGGGTGGCTACACCTTC